This paragraph covers one T cell receptor beta chain sequence. Its antigen is unidentified. V lost 7 bases and J 10 bases, leaving 21 bases between the germline ends. This CDR3 contains 13 residues. Looked up from germline, CDR1 is SGHRS and CDR2 is YFSETQ. The method was immunoSEQ multiplex PCR; TCRdb's version includes in-frame clones alone and lacks a portion of them. This table has about 5,000 clones, about four fifths appearing once. A marrow graft followed busulfan-fludarabine conditioning, with cyclophosphamide on days +3 and +4. This sample was included in a study of T cells after posttransplantation cyclophosphamide. Study-wide points: Donor CD8+ memory clones often dominated recipient blood repertoires at later times. Recipient CMV seropositivity and CMV reactivation strongly tracked TRB clonality.

The chain joins TRBV5-1 to TRBJ2-7; D is perhaps TRBD1 (5 bases). This sample comprised CD4+ T cells sorted from blood, obtained less than 370 days after allogeneic stem cell transplant with posttransplant cyclophosphamide. This TCR came from a male patient aged 50 to 59 who received an allogeneic stem cell transplant from a related donor and was CMV-positive. A share of the T cells may be of graft donor origin. The CDR3 region has the DNA TGCGCCAGCTCCCCTGATGGGGCCGTTTTTCAGTACTTC. Encoded protein: CASSPDGAVFQYF.